This T cell receptor beta chain was sequenced during a study of T cell responses to AZD1222 COVID-19 vaccine. About this clone itself: What it binds is not known.

CDR1 MNHNS and CDR2 SASEGT come from the germline V gene. V was pared by 2 bases and J by 7 bases, with 6 bases of the junction left unmatched. The CDR3 spans 14 residues. General observations from the study: Donor demographics were predominantly white British with a female majority; clonal diversity may be underestimated.

Pooled samples include second doses given at about 4 or 12 weeks. Clones were sequenced by immunoSEQ multiplex PCR, and TCRdb holds only the in-frame ones, with some missing. Of 150,000 to 200,000 clones listed, about 86% are singletons. This chain joins TRBV6-1 and TRBJ2-5; TRBD2 aligns across 8 bases. The origin of this receptor is an adult who received the AZD1222 COVID-19 vaccine. The material was peripheral blood, obtained 28 days after the second AZD1222 dose. The CDR3 region is CASSERSGGGTQYF. DNA for the CDR3: TGTGCCAGCAGTGAAAGGAGCGGGGGAGGGACCCAGTACTTC.